This TCR beta chain came from a study of CD8+CD57+ T cells in acquired aplastic anemia. Study-level information: Roughly 3.2 ug was the average amount of DNA from sorted CD4+ and CD8+ cells.

There are many counts of this clonotype. Its antigen is unidentified. Findings of the study overall: Between patients and controls, CD8+ Simpson's diversity did not vary significantly. A set of twenty-nine CD8+ CDR3 sequences was shared between patients and controls, and these sequences appeared highly expressed in patients.

All patients picked for sequencing had shown, by flow cytometry, an expansion of CD8+CD57+ cells. Genomic DNA acted as the template from which TCR beta VDJ combination and CDR3 sequence profiling were carried out. One entry per CDR3 protein, called by TCRdb with MiXCR from the reads. The table has about 180,000 distinct CDR3 sequences, 47% seen once. Germline V lookup: CDR1 SQVTM, CDR2 ANQGSEA. The CDR3 totals 13 residues. Germline trimming cut 4 bases from V and 8 bases from J; bases unmatched to any gene: 7. The specimen sequenced was sorted CD4+, CD8+, or CD8+CD57+ T cells (not recorded which) from PBMCs. The V gene is TRBV29-1, the J gene TRBJ1-4; 7 positions agree with TRBD1. The receptor was derived from a human donor with aplastic anemia. CDR3 in DNA: TGCAGCGTTGGACAGGGCGGGAGGGAAAAACTGTTTTTT. This gives the protein CSVGQGGREKLFF.